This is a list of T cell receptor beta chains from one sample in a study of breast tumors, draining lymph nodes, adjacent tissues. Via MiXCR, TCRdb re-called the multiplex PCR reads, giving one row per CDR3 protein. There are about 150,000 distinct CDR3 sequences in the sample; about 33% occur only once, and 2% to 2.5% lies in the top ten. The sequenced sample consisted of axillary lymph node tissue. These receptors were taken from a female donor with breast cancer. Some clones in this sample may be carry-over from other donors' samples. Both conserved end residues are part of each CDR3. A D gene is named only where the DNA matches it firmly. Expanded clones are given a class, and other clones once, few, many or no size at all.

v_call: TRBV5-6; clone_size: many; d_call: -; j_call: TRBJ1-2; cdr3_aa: CASSLYAGRSYGYTF; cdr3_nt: TGTGCCAGCAGCTTGTACGCGGGACGCAGCTATGGCTACACCTTC
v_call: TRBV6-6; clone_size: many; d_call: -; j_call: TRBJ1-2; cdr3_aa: CASSYGSPYGYTF; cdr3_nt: TGTGCCAGCAGTTATGGCAGTCCCTATGGCTACACCTTC
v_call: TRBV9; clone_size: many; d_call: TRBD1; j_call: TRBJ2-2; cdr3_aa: CASSARQGDGELFF; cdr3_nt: TGTGCCAGCAGCGCCAGACAGGGTGACGGGGAGCTGTTTTTT
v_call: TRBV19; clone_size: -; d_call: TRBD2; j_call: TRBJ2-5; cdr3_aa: CASSPERGGTFEETQSF; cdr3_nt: TGTGCCAGTAGTCCTGAGCGGGGGGGGACGTTTGAAGAGACCCAGTCCTTC
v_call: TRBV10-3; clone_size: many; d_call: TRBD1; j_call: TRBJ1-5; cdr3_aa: CAISEDRAGQPQHF; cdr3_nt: TGTGCCATCAGTGAGGACAGGGCAGGTCAGCCCCAGCATTTT
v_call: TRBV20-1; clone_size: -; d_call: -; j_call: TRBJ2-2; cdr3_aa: CSARSSGNTGELFF; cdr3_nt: TGCAGTGCTAGATCGTCAGGGAACACCGGGGAGCTGTTTTTT
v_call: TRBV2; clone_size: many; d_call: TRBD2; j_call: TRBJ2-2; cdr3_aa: CASRGGLGTGELFF; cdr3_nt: TGTGCCAGCAGGGGAGGGCTCGGCACCGGGGAGCTGTTTTTT
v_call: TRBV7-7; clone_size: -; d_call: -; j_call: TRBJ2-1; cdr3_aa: CASLRRAGTFSEQFF; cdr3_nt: TGTGCTAGCTTAAGAAGGGCTGGCACTTTCTCGGAGCAGTTCTTC
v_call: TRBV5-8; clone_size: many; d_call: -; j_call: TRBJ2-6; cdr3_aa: CASSSPILWRANVLTF; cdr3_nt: TGTGCCAGCAGCTCACCAATTCTCTGGAGGGCCAACGTCCTGACTTTC
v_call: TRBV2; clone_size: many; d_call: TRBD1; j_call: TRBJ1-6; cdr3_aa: CASSVQGDSPLHF; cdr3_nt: TGTGCCAGCAGTGTCCAGGGGGATTCACCCCTCCACTTT
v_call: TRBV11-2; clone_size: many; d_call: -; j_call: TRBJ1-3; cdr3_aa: CASSLKTASSGNTIYF; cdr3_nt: TGTGCCAGCAGCTTAAAGACAGCTAGCTCTGGAAACACCATATATTTT
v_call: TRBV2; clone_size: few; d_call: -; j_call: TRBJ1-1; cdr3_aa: CASTEGIEVAEAFF; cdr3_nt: TGTGCCAGCACCGAGGGCATCGAAGTCGCTGAAGCTTTCTTT
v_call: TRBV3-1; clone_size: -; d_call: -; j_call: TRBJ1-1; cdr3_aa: CASSQGGTRAFF; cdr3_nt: TGTGCCAGCAGCCAAGGAGGGACGCGTGCTTTCTTT
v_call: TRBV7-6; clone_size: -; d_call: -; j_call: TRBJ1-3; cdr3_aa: CASSLTGTSRERAFFGQGTIYF; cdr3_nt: -
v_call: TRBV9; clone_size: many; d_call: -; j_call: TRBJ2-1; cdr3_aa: CASSVMGEFKGEQFF; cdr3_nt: TGTGCCAGCAGCGTCATGGGGGAGTTTAAGGGTGAGCAGTTCTTC
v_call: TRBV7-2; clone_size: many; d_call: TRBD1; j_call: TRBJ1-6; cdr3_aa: CASSLGQGESSPLHF; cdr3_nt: TGTGCCAGCAGCTTAGGACAGGGGGAGAGTTCACCCCTCCACTTT
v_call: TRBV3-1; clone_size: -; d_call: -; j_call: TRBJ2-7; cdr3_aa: CASSQVVGAPFKPYEQYF; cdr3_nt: TGTGCCAGCAGCCAAGTTGTGGGGGCACCCTTTAAACCCTACGAGCAGTACTTC
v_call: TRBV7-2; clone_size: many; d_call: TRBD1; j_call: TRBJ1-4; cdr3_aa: CASSSDREVLFF; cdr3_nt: TGTGCCAGCAGCTCCGACAGGGAGGTACTGTTTTTT
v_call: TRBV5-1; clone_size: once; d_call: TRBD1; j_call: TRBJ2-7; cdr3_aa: CASSLGDRVGTYEQYF; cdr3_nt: TGCGCCAGCAGCTTGGGGGACAGGGTGGGCACCTACGAGCAGTACTTC
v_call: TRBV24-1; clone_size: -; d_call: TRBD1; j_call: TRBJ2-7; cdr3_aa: CATGDRRQGGDEQYF; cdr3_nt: TGTGCCACCGGCGATCGACGACAGGGTGGTGACGAGCAGTACTTC
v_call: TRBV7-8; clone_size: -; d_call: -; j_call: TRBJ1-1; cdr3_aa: CASSSRWGARTTNTEAFF; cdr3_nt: TGTGCCAGCAGCTCCCGTTGGGGGGCGCGGACTACGAACACTGAAGCTTTCTTT
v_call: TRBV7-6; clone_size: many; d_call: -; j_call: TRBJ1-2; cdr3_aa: CASRQSTWGEDGYTF; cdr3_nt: TGTGCCAGCAGGCAATCGACATGGGGGGAGGATGGCTACACCTTC
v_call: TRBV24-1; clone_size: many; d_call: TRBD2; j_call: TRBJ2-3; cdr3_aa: CATSDRVAGASDTQYF; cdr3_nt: TGTGCCACCAGTGATCGGGTAGCGGGGGCCTCAGATACGCAGTATTTT
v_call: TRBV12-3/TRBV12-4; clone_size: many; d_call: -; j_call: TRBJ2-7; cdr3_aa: CASSLRALEQYF; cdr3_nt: TGTGCCAGCAGTCTCCGGGCGCTTGAGCAGTACTTC
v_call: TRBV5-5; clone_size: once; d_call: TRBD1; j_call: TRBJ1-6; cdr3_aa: CASSPGTGVSPLHF; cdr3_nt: TGTGCCAGCAGTCCCGGGACAGGGGTCTCACCCCTCCACTTT
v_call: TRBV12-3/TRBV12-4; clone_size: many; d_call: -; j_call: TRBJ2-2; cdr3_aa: CASSPRRSNTGELFF; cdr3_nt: TGTGCCAGCAGTCCGCGACGGTCGAACACCGGGGAGCTGTTTTTT
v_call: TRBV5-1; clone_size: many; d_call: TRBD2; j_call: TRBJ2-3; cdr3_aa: CASFRGGSTDTQYF; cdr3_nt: TGCGCCAGCTTCCGGGGGGGAAGCACAGATACGCAGTATTTT
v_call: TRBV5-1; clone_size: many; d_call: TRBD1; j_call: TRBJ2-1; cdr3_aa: CASSLEGAVEQFF; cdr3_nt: TGCGCCAGCAGCTTGGAGGGGGCCGTTGAGCAGTTCTTC
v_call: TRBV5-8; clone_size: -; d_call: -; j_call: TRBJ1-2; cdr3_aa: CASSHRDKIYGYTF; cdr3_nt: TGTGCCAGCAGTCACCGGGACAAGATCTATGGCTACACCTTC